This passage covers 17 T cell receptor beta chains from one sample sequenced in a study of cytomegalovirus exposure and HLA in healthy donors. A multiplex PCR was run with 60 Vbeta primers and 13 Jbeta primers. Only in-frame clones appear in the TCRdb table, and some are missing; sequencing was by immunoSEQ multiplex PCR. The profile shows about 150,000 clones, around 80% of them singletons. Sequencing was done on a sample of PBMCs. The receptor source for this set is a man between 18 and 29 years old in good health and CMV-seronegative.

The chain has TRBV25-1 and TRBJ2-7, with TRBD2 as a possible D gene (6 bases). Germline V gene sequence: CDR1 MGHDK, CDR2 SYGVNS. The CDR3 is made up of 14 amino acids. Trimming cost V 5 bases and J 7 bases, with 18 bases left between them. DNA for the CDR3: TGTGCCAGCAGTTCCGAATACACGGGGGTTGAGCAGTACTTC. The encoded protein is CASSSEYTGVEQYF.

The gene calls are TRBV6-4 and TRBJ2-1; 14 bases map to TRBD2. Germline-derived CDR1 and CDR2 are MRHNA and SNTAGT. V was clipped by 3 bases and J by 4 bases; unmatched bases: 2. This CDR3 spans 16 amino acids. The CDR3 bases are TGTGCCAGCAGTGAAAGGACTAGCGGGAGGTACAATGAGCAGTTCTTC. It is translated as CASSERTSGRYNEQFF.

This rearrangement joins TRBV28 to TRBJ2-3; TRBD2 aligns across 8 bases. V lost 3 bases to trimming and J lost 5 bases; unmatched junction nucleotides: 4. This CDR3 region has 14 residues. Germline values: CDR1 MDHEN, CDR2 SYDVKM. In nucleotides, the CDR3 is TGTGCCAGCAGTTTGAGCGGGAGAAAAGATACGCAGTATTTT. This gives the protein CASSLSGRKDTQYF.

The CDR3: CASNLGGIGQETQYF. The CDR3 region has the DNA TGTGCCAGTAATCTGGGGGGGATAGGTCAAGAGACCCAGTACTTC. The rearrangement uses TRBV19 and TRBJ2-5; 7 positions match TRBD2. V was clipped by 7 bases and J by 2 bases; unmatched bases: 10. CDR1 and CDR2 (germline): LNHDA, SQIVND (reference sequence). CDR3 length: 15 amino acids.

This clone was observed a single time. The rearrangement uses TRBV11-3 and TRBJ1-4; the match to TRBD1 covers 9 bases. The CDR3 runs 15 residues. V shed 1 base and J 6 bases; nucleotides not matched to a gene: 3. The germline V gene has CDR1 SGHNT and CDR2 YENEEA. CDR3 in amino acids: CASSLGTGEDEKLFF. The CDR3 DNA reads as TGTGCCAGCAGCTTAGGGACAGGGGAGGATGAAAAACTGTTTTTT.

The J gene is TRBJ2-7, the V gene TRBV7-8; maybe TRBD2 (6 bases). The ends were cut back, 2 bases at V and 2 bases at J, with 22 bases in the middle. CDR1 is SGHVS and CDR2 is FQNEAQ in the germline V gene. The CDR3 extends over 18 amino acids. CDR3 DNA: TGTGCCAGCAGCTTATATGTCCCCCCGCGGGGCCTTACCTACGAGCAGTACTTC. Protein: CASSLYVPPRGLTYEQYF.

The chain links TRBV18 to TRBJ2-7; 9 bases match TRBD1. This CDR3 has 14 residues. V lost 6 bases and J lost 7; bases outside the gene matches: 10. Germline values: CDR1 KGHSH, CDR2 LQKENI. CDR3 sequence: CASSPGTGLEEQYF. CDR3 DNA: TGTGCCAGCTCTCCCGGGACAGGGCTTGAAGAGCAGTACTTC.

This rearrangement joins TRBV5-1 to TRBJ2-2; D gene ambiguous. Germline lookup yields CDR1 SGHRS and CDR2 YFSETQ. Trimming took off 6 bases at V and 2 bases at J, with 5 bases between the two ends. The CDR3 covers 12 residues. The CDR3, as DNA: TGCGCCAGCACCCTCAACACCGGGGAGCTGTTTTTT. Its protein is CASTLNTGELFF.

The rearrangement joins TRBV4-1 to TRBJ1-4; D is perhaps TRBD1 (5 bases). The CDR3 covers 12 residues. V was pared by 3 bases and J by 12 bases, with 11 bases between. The germline CDR1 and CDR2 sequences are MGHRA and YSYEKL. In nucleotides, the CDR3 is TGCGCCAGCAGCCACGCCCGGGGGGAACTGTTTTTT. Its translation is CASSHARGELFF.

This clone was seen repeatedly, ten times or more. The chain has TRBV6-4 and TRBJ2-1, with D possibly TRBD2 on 5 matching bases. The V end lost 6 bases, the J end lost 3 bases, and 18 bases lay between the germline ends. The germline V gene has CDR1 MRHNA and CDR2 SNTAGT. CDR3 length: 16 residues. Written as DNA, the CDR3 is TGTGCCAGCAGCGACACCAAAAAGGGAGTCTACAATGAGCAGTTCTTC. Translation: CASSDTKKGVYNEQFF.

This chain joins TRBV7-9 and TRBJ1-1; 8 bases map to TRBD1. The CDR3 loop spans 17 amino acids. Germline trimming cut 5 bases from V and 3 bases from J; bases unmatched to any gene: 14. The germline CDR1 and CDR2 sequences are SEHNR and FQNEAQ (reference sequence). For the CDR3, the DNA is TGTGCCAGCAGCACGTACAACAGGGGGGTGGAACACACTGAAGCTTTCTTT. This encodes CASSTYNRGVEHTEAFF.

The genes are TRBV5-6 and TRBJ1-2; D is possibly TRBD1 (6 bases). V shed 5 bases and J shed 0 bases, with 11 bases lying between them. Germline CDR1 reads SGHDT; CDR2 reads YYEEEE. The CDR3 runs 14 residues. In DNA form, the CDR3 reads TGTGCCAGCAGTGCTGGACAGTCTAACTATGGCTACACCTTC. Protein sequence: CASSAGQSNYGYTF. The full variable domain, its missing parts supplied by reference TRBV5-6 and TRBJ1-2, is DAGVTQSPTHLIKTRGQQVTLRCSPKSGHDTVSWYQQALGQGPQFIFQYYEEEERQRGNFPDRFSGHQFPNYSSELNVNALLLGDSALYLCASSAGQSNYGYTFGSGTRLTVV.

As for this clone: One junction end disagrees with the germline gene, perhaps due to a read error. This rearrangement joins TRBV7-9 to TRBJ2-1; TRBD2 agrees at 14 bases. Germline loops: CDR1 SEHNR, CDR2 FQNEAQ (reference sequence). The CDR3 is 14 amino acids. The CDR3 protein is CASSSKGLAGELFF. In nucleotides, the CDR3 is TGTGCCAGCAGCTCCAAGGGACTAGCGGGAGAGCTGTTCTTC. Complete variable domain (other parts from reference TRBV7-9 and TRBJ2-1): DTGVSQNPRHKITKRGQNVTFRCDPISEHNRLYWYRQTLGQGPEFLTYFQNEAQLEKSRLLSDRFSAERPKGSFSTLEIQRTEQGDSAMYLCASSSKGLAGELFFGPGTRLTVL.

This chain uses TRBV10-1 with TRBJ2-7; 8 bases are shared with TRBD2. Germline-derived CDR1 and CDR2 are WNHNN and SYGVQD (reference sequence). The CDR3 covers 14 residues. V was pared by 7 bases and J by 0 bases, with 5 bases of the junction left unmatched. Here the CDR3 DNA reads TGCGCCAGCAACACTAGCGGCGGCTCCTACGAGCAGTACTTC. It yields the protein CASNTSGGSYEQYF.

The V and J genes are TRBV7-6 and TRBJ2-7, with TRBD2 as a possible D gene (6 bases). With 1 base removed from V and 7 bases from J, the gap between germline ends came to 17 bases. This CDR3 is 15 amino acids long. Germline V lookup: CDR1 SGHVS, CDR2 FNYEAQ. CDR3 bases: TGTGCCAGCAGCTTAGGAGTTGCTTGGAGGGGAGAGCAGTACTTC. Amino acids: CASSLGVAWRGEQYF.

The rearrangement uses TRBV6-6 and TRBJ1-2; the D gene is possibly TRBD1 (5 bases). The CDR3 contains 14 residues. Trimming left V 7 bases short and J 5 bases short, with 17 bases between. Germline CDR1 and CDR2: MNHNY and SVGAGI (reference sequence). DNA for the CDR3: TGTGCCAGCATTCCCCTTAGGGGCGTATATGGCTACACCTTC. It specifies CASIPLRGVYGYTF.

This clone has just a few counts. The chain is built from TRBV7-3 and TRBJ2-7; 7 bases line up with TRBD2. V dropped 5 bases and J dropped 2; count of bases not matched to a gene: 6. CDR3 length: 14 amino acids. Looked up from germline, CDR1 is SGHTA and CDR2 is FQGTGA. The CDR3 DNA is TGTGCCAGCAGCATCTCTAGCGGACCCTACGAGCAGTACTTC. Protein product: CASSISSGPYEQYF.